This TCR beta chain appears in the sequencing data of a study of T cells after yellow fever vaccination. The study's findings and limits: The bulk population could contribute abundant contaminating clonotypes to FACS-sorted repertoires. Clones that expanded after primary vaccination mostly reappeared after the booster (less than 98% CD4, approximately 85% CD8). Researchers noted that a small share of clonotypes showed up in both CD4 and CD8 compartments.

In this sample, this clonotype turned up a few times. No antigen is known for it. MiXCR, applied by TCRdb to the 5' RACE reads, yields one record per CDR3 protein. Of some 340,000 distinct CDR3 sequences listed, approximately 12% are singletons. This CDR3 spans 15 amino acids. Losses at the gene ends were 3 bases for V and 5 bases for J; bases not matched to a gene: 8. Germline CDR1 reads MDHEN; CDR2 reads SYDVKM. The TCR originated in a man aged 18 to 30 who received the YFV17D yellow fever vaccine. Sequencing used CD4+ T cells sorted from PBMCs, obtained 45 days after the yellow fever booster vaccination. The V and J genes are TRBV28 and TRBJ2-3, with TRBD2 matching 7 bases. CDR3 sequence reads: CASSFPTSGGDTQYF. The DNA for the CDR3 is TGTGCCAGCAGTTTTCCCACGTCGGGGGGAGATACGCAGTATTTT.